One sample yielded the 21 T cell receptor beta chains listed below, sequenced in a study of STAT5B mutations in CD4+ large granular lymphocyte leukemia. Assay: immunoSEQ multiplex PCR; the TCRdb copy retains only in-frame clones and omits some. In the table there are 30,000 to 40,000 clones, over 65% of which are singletons. What was sequenced was CD4+ T cells from blood buffy coats. The receptors originated from a human donor in good health.

This chain joins TRBV6-5 and TRBJ2-2; 8 positions match TRBD2. Germline assignment: CDR1 MNHEY and CDR2 SVGAGI. Losses at the gene ends were 4 bases for V and 5 bases for J; bases not matched to a gene: 9. CDR3 length equals 16 residues. The CDR3 loop reads CASSFLAGGRTGELFF. The DNA of the CDR3 is TGTGCCAGCAGTTTTCTGGCGGGGGGTCGGACCGGGGAGCTGTTTTTT.

The rearrangement links TRBV5-1 to TRBJ1-1, with D unclear. Germline V gives CDR1 SGHRS, CDR2 YFSETQ. The V and J ends lost 5 bases and 9 bases respectively, with 14 bases between them. The CDR3 is 12 residues long. Written as DNA, the CDR3 is TGCGCCAGCAGTACCGATGGGGTGAAAGCTTTCTTT. Translation gives CASSTDGVKAFF.

The chain couples TRBV15 to TRBJ1-5, with TRBD1 matching 7 bases. The V gene end was trimmed by 5 bases and the J gene end by 4 bases; junction bases not matched to a gene: 8. CDR1 LNHNV and CDR2 YYDKDF come from the germline V gene (reference sequence). The CDR3 totals 15 residues. CDR3 amino acids: CATSDYDRENQPQHF. CDR3 in DNA: TGTGCCACCAGCGACTATGACAGGGAGAATCAGCCCCAGCATTTT.

This sequence joins TRBV14 and TRBJ1-2; the match to TRBD1 covers 7 bases. V lost 4 bases and J lost 3; bases outside the gene matches: 5. The germline gives CDR1 SGHDN, CDR2 FVKESK. This CDR3 is built from 14 residues. The CDR3 sequence is CASSPGTAYYGYTF. CDR3 nucleotides: TGTGCCAGCAGCCCGGGGACAGCCTACTATGGCTACACCTTC.

J is TRBJ2-3 and V is TRBV13; D is ambiguous. The V gene's germline CDR1 is PRHDT and CDR2 FYEKMQ (reference sequence). The CDR3 spans 15 residues. Trimming took off 6 bases at V and 2 bases at J, with 15 bases between the two ends. The CDR3 sequence: CASSPYRGATDTQYF. DNA of the CDR3: TGTGCCAGCAGTCCATACAGAGGCGCCACAGATACGCAGTATTTT.

J is TRBJ2-5 and V is TRBV4-1; 8 positions agree with TRBD2. V gave up 1 base and J gave up 2 bases; unmatched junction bases: 15. CDR3 length: 19 residues. CDR1 is MGHRA and CDR2 is YSYEKL in the germline V gene. The CDR3 region is CASSQAGLGSGGRQETQYF. CDR3 DNA sequence: TGCGCCAGCAGCCAAGCCGGTTTGGGAAGCGGGGGCCGGCAAGAGACCCAGTACTTC.

This clone was found a few times. The V gene is TRBV4-2, the J gene TRBJ1-2, with D perhaps TRBD1 (5 bases). The CDR3 covers 14 residues. V was trimmed by 0 bases and J by 5 bases, leaving 10 bases between them. Germline assignment: CDR1 LGHNA and CDR2 YNFKEQ. In DNA, the CDR3 is TGTGCCAGCAGCCAAGATACAGGCGTTTATGGCTACACCTTC. The encoded protein is CASSQDTGVYGYTF.

The rearrangement links TRBV6-5 to TRBJ2-5, with 8 bases aligning to TRBD1. V lost 6 bases and J lost 2; bases outside the gene matches: 8. There are 15 residues in the CDR3. Germline CDR1 is MNHEY and CDR2 is SVGAGI. The CDR3 DNA sequence: TGTGCCAGCAGAACTCCTCGGACAGGGCAAGAGACCCAGTACTTC. Translating it yields CASRTPRTGQETQYF.

CDR3 sequence: CASSPLAGGETQYF. The DNA for the CDR3 is TGTGCCAGCTCACCCTTAGCGGGGGGTGAGACCCAGTACTTC. This chain links TRBV18 with TRBJ2-5; 10 bases are shared with TRBD2. There are 14 residues in the CDR3. The J segment lost 5 bases and the V segment lost 3 bases, leaving 3 bases of the junction unmatched. Looked up from germline, CDR1 is KGHSH and CDR2 is LQKENI.

The genes are TRBV2 and TRBJ1-5, with D uncertain. This CDR3 spans 16 amino acids. Germline lookup yields CDR1 SNHLY and CDR2 FYNNEI. The V and J ends lost 6 bases and 1 base respectively, with 16 bases between them. The CDR3 DNA sequence: TGTGCCAGCAGCGCGGGCCCACTTATCAGCAATCAGCCCCAGCATTTT. Translation: CASSAGPLISNQPQHF.

The V and J genes are TRBV18 and TRBJ1-6; D ambiguous. Looked up from germline, CDR1 is KGHSH and CDR2 is LQKENI. The ends were cut back, 3 bases at V and 10 bases at J, with 16 bases in the middle. The CDR3 is 15 amino acids. The CDR3 loop is CASSPLPLGKSPLHF. Here the CDR3 DNA reads TGTGCCAGCTCACCCCTCCCGCTTGGGAAGTCACCCCTCCACTTT.

The genes are TRBV6-5 and TRBJ1-1; 9 bases fit TRBD1. Unmatched junction bases numbered 7, after V lost 8 bases and J lost 3 bases. Germline values: CDR1 MNHEY, CDR2 SVGAGI. The CDR3 consists of 14 residues. The CDR3, as DNA: TGTGCCAGCGGACGCCGGACAGGGGACACTGAAGCTTTCTTT. Translating it yields CASGRRTGDTEAFF.

The rearrangement uses TRBV7-6 and TRBJ1-4; a weak D match, TRBD1 (6 bases). The CDR3 runs to 16 residues. CDR1 is SGHVS, CDR2 FNYEAQ, per germline. Deletions cut 1 base from V and 8 bases from J, with 17 bases between. The CDR3 bases are TGTGCCAGCAGCTTAGGATTCGCAGGGGTGAAAGAAAAACTGTTTTTT. This codes for CASSLGFAGVKEKLFF.

The chain is built from TRBV5-5 and TRBJ1-2; D possibly corresponds to TRBD1 (6 bases). Trimming pared 4 bases from V and 4 bases from J, leaving 14 bases between. The CDR3 is 14 amino acids. From germline, CDR1 is SGHKS and CDR2 YYEKEE (reference sequence). The CDR3 sequence is CASSPLGQIYGYTF. CDR3 nucleotides: TGTGCCAGCAGCCCGCTCGGACAGATCTATGGCTACACCTTC. The full variable domain, in which reference TRBV5-5 and TRBJ1-2 provide the parts outside the CDR3, is DAGVTQSPTHLIKTRGQQVTLRCSPISGHKSVSWYQQVLGQGPQFIFQYYEKEERGRGNFPDRFSARQFPNYSSELNVNALLLGDSALYLCASSPLGQIYGYTFGSGTRLTVV.

The chain couples TRBV7-2 to TRBJ1-2; D is possibly TRBD1 (5 bases). Germline V gene lookup returns CDR1 SGHTA and CDR2 FQGNSA. Deletions cut 5 bases from V and 8 bases from J, with 30 bases between. The CDR3 spans 18 residues. DNA of the CDR3: TGTGCCAGCAGCGGACACGGGGTCCTATCAGACCAGAGTTGGGGCTACACCTTC. Its translation: CASSGHGVLSDQSWGYTF. The full variable domain, its missing parts supplied by reference TRBV7-2 and TRBJ1-2, is GAGVSQSPSNKVTEKGKDVELRCDPISGHTALYWYRQSLGQGLEFLIYFQGNSAPDKSGLPSDRFSAERTGGSVSTLTIQRTQQEDSAVYLCASSGHGVLSDQSWGYTFGSGTRLTVV.

The rearrangement joins TRBV9 to TRBJ1-3; D may be TRBD1 (5 bases). V gave up 8 bases and J gave up 0 bases, with 15 bases separating them. CDR1 SGDLS and CDR2 YYNGEE come from the germline V gene. CDR3 size: 15 residues. The DNA of the CDR3 is TGTGCCAGGGGGGAGGTCTTGAGCTCTGGAAACACCATATATTTT. Amino acids: CARGEVLSSGNTIYF.

The rearrangement uses TRBV6-6 and TRBJ2-7, with D possibly being TRBD2 (7 bases). Per the germline V gene, CDR1 is MNHNY and CDR2 is SVGAGI (reference sequence). The V end was cut by 6 bases, the J end by 0 bases, with 12 bases between. This CDR3 comprises 14 residues. The CDR3 bases are TGTGCCAGCAGCCTCCGGGGGGCCTCCTACGAGCAGTACTTC. Amino acid sequence: CASSLRGASYEQYF.

The chain has TRBV7-9 and TRBJ1-6; D is uncertain. This CDR3 region has 14 residues. Looked up from germline, CDR1 is SEHNR and CDR2 is FQNEAQ (reference sequence). With 7 bases removed from V and 5 bases from J, the gap between germline ends came to 12 bases. CDR3 nucleotide sequence: TGTGCCAGCACTTCAACTGGCAATAATTCACCCCTCCACTTT. Translation gives CASTSTGNNSPLHF.

V and J are TRBV9 and TRBJ2-5; 12 bases agree with TRBD1. V was clipped by 3 bases and J by 6 bases; unmatched bases: 6. The CDR3 has 15 amino acids. Germline assignment: CDR1 SGDLS and CDR2 YYNGEE. CDR3 residues: CASSAGTGGMQTQYF. Here the CDR3 DNA reads TGTGCCAGCAGCGCCGGGACAGGGGGCATGCAGACCCAGTACTTC.

This clone was counted once. The chain employs TRBV6-6 and TRBJ1-1, with D possibly matching TRBD1 (6 bases). The germline CDR1 and CDR2 sequences are MNHNY and SVGAGI (reference sequence). The CDR3 is 14 amino acids. Trimming cost V 7 bases and J 4 bases, with 16 bases left between them. The CDR3: CASTLDRSGTEAFF. CDR3 coding DNA: TGTGCCAGCACCCTGGACAGATCCGGCACTGAAGCTTTCTTT.

The CDR3 bases are TGTGCCAGCAGCCTGGGGGGACGGAATCAGCCCCAGCATTTT. This encodes CASSLGGRNQPQHF. The V and J genes are TRBV27 and TRBJ1-5, with D tentatively TRBD1 (5 bases). The germline gives CDR1 MNHEY, CDR2 SMNVEV (reference sequence). V was clipped by 6 bases and J by 4 bases, with 13 bases between them. This CDR3 is built from 14 residues.